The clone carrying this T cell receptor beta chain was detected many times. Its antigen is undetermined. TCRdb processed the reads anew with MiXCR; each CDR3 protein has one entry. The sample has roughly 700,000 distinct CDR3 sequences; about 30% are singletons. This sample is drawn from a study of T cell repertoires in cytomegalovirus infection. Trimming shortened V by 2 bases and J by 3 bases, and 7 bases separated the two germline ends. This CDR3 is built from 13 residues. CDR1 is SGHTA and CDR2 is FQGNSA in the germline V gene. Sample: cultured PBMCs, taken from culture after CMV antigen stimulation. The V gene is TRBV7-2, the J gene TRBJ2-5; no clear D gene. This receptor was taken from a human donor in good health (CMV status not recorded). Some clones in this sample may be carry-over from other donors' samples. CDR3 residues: CASSLFFEETQYF. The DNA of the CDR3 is TGTGCCAGCAGCTTATTCTTTGAAGAGACCCAGTACTTC.